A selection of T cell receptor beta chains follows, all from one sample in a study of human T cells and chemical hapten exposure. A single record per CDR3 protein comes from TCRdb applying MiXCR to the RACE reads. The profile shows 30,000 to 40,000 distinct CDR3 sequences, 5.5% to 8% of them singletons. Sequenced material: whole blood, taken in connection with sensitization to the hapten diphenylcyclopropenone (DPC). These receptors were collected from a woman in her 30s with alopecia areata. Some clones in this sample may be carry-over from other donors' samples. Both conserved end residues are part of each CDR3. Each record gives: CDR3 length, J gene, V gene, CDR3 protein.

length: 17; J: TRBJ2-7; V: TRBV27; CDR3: CASSYSGQGRSSYEQYF
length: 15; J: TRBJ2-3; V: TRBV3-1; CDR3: CASSPLAGASKAQYF
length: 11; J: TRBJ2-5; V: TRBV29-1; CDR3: CSVVGGETQYF
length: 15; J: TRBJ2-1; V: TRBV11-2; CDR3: CASRTSAGPYNEQFF
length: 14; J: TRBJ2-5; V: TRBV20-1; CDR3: CSAPGLAGGRAQYF
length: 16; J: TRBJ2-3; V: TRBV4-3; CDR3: CASSLSYGVSTDTQYF
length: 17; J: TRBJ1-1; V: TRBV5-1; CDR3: CASRVTPDRGRSMGAFF
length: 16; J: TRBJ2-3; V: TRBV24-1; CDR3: CATSDPQGGTTDTQYF
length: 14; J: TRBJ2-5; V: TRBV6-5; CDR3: CASAQGLLQETQYF
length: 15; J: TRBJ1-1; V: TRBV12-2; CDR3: CASRLPGQGVPEAFF
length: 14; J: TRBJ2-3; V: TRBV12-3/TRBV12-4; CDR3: CASGRAGFTDTQYF
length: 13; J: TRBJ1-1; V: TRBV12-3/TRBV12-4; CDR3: CASSSQVNTEAFF
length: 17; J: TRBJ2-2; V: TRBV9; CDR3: CASSVVGQGARTGELFF
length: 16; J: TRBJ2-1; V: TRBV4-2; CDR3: CASSLGRGATGAEQFF
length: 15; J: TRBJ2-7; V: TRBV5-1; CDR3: CASSLNRDPAYEQYF
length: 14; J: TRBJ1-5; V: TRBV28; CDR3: CASISRVRGQPQHF
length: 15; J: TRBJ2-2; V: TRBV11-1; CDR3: CASSIGLAGTGELFF
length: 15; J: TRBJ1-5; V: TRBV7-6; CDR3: CASSLGQARNQHQHF